This T cell receptor beta chain was sequenced for a study of T cells in narcolepsy. General study findings and limits: Reportedly, autoreactive clonotypes were serially detected in patients' blood but not controls'. No autoreactive T cell clone sequences appeared in some memory CD4+ repertoires. HCRT-specific and TRIB2-specific autoreactive clonotypes appeared among same-patient CSF and blood CD4+ clonotypes.

In regard to this clone: Its antigen is not identified.

Produced via immunoSEQ multiplex PCR; TCRdb's table is partial and in-frame only. The table has approximately 25,000 clones, approximately 78% seen once. Per germline, CDR1 ENHRY and CDR2 SYGVKD. CDR3 length equals 15 residues. J gave up 5 bases and V 6 bases, and 6 bases lay outside the gene matches. Input material: CD45RA- memory CD4+ T cells from PBMCs. The rearrangement links TRBV10-3 to TRBJ1-4; 10 positions match TRBD1. The sequence was obtained from a human donor with narcolepsy. The CDR3 nucleotides read TGTGCCATCAGCTCTCCGGGACAGGGGAATGAAAAACTGTTTTTT. Amino acid sequence: CAISSPGQGNEKLFF.